This record looks at one T cell receptor (beta chain) sequence and its context. The conserved phenylalanine or tryptophan is not found at the CDR3 terminus, so this likely reflects a read error. The limits of the CDR3 on the DNA are not certain, so only TCRdb's listed CDR3 is given. A primer matching the constant region was used to make TCR beta cDNA from 500 to 650 ng of total RNA. Libraries of TCR beta came from three nested multiplex PCR rounds with slightly modified ARM-PCR. Use of TRBV1-TRBV30 forward primers with a C-beta reverse primer characterized the first two PCR rounds, which lasted nine to eleven cycles each. TCRdb reprocessed the multiplex PCR reads via MiXCR and lists one record per CDR3 protein. Of 320,000 or so distinct CDR3 sequences listed, roughly 60% were seen once; the top ten hold roughly 9%. With termini counted, the CDR3 has 15 amino acids. The germline CDR1 and CDR2 sequences are MNHNS and SASEGT.

This record belongs to a study of tumor-infiltrating lymphocytes in primary liver carcinoma. Unsorted whole blood supplied the blood RNA, and germline DNA was isolated too. Patients were chronically HBV-infected and treatment-naive. This sequence joins TRBV6-1 and TRBJ2-5; the table's D call, TRBD2, was not checked against the DNA. Input material: peripheral blood. The clonotype comes from a man aged 40-49 years with primary liver carcinoma and hepatitis B virus infection. The CDR3 loop reads CASSEYLGDRETQYL.